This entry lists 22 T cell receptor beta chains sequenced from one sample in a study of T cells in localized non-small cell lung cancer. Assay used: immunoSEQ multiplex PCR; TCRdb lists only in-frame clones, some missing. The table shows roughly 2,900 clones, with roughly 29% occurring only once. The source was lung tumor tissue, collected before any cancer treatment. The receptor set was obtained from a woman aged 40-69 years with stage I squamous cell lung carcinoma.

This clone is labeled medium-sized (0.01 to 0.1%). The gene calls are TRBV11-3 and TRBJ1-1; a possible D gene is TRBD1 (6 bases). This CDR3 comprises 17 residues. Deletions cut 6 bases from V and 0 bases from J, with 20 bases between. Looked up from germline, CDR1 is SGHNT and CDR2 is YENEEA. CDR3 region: CASRFTRGGGMNTEAFF. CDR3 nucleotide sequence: TGTGCCAGCAGATTTACCAGGGGCGGAGGTATGAACACTGAAGCTTTCTTT.

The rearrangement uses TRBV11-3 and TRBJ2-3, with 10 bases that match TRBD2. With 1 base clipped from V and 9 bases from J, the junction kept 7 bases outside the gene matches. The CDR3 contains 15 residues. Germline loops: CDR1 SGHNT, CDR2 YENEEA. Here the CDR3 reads CASSLGLAGEITQYF. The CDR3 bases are TGTGCCAGCAGCTTAGGCCTAGCGGGAGAGATCACGCAGTATTTT.

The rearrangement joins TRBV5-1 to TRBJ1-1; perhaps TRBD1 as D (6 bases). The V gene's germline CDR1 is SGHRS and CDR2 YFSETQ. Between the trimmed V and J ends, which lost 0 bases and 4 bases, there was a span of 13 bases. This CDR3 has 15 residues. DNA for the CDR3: TGCGCCAGCAGCTTGGAGCAGGGGATGATCACTGAAGCTTTCTTT. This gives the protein CASSLEQGMITEAFF. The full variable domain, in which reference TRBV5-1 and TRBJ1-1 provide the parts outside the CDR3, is KAGVTQTPRYLIKTRGQQVTLSCSPISGHRSVSWYQQTPGQGLQFLFEYFSETQRNKGNFPGRFSGRQFSNSRSEMNVSTLELGDSALYLCASSLEQGMITEAFFGQGTRLTVV.

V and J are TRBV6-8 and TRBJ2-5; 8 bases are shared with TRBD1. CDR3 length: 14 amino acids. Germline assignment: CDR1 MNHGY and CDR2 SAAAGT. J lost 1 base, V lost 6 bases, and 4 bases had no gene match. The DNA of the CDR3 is TGTGCCAGCAGGGCCGGGACAGGCCAAGAGACCCAGTACTTC. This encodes CASRAGTGQETQYF.

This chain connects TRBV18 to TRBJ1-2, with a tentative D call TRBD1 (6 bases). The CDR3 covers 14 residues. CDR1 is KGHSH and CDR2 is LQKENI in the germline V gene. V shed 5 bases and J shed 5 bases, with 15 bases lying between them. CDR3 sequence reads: CASSSVRGGYGYTF. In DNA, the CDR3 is TGTGCCAGCTCATCCGTCAGGGGAGGTTATGGCTACACCTTC.

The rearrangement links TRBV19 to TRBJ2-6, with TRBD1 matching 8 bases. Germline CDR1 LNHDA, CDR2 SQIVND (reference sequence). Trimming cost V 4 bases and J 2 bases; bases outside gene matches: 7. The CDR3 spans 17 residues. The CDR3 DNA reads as TGTGCCAGTAGTAGACGACAGGGGACGGCTGGGGCCAACGTCCTGACTTTC. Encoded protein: CASSRRQGTAGANVLTF.

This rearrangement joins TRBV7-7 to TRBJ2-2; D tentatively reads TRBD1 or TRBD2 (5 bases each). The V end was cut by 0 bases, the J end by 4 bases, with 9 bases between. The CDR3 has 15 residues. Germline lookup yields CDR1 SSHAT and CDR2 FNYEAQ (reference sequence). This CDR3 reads CASSLAGAGTGELFF. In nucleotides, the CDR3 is TGTGCCAGCAGCTTAGCAGGGGCGGGCACCGGGGAGCTGTTTTTT.

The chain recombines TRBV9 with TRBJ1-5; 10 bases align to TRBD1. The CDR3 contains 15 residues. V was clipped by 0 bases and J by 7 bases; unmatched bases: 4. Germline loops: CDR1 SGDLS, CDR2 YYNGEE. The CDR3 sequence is CASSVDGQGGQPQHF. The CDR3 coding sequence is TGTGCCAGCAGCGTAGATGGACAGGGGGGCCAGCCCCAGCATTTT. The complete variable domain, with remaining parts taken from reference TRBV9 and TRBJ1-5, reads DSGVTQTPKHLITATGQRVTLRCSPRSGDLSVYWYQQSLDQGLQFLIQYYNGEERAKGNILERFSAQQFPDLHSELNLSSLELGDSALYFCASSVDGQGGQPQHFGDGTRLSIL.

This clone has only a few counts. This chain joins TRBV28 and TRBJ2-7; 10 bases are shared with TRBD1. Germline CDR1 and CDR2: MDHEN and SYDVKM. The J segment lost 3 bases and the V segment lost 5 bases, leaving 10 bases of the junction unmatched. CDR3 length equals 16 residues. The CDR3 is CASSEGDRGFGYEQYF. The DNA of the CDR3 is TGTGCCAGCAGTGAGGGGGACAGGGGATTCGGCTACGAGCAGTACTTC.

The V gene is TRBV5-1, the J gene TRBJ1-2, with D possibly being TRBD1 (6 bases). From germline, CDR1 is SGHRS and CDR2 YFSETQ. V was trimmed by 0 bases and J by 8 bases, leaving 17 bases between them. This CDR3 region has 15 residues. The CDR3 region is CASSLAEGFRGGYTF. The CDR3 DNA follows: TGCGCCAGCAGCTTGGCGGAGGGGTTCAGGGGAGGCTACACCTTC.

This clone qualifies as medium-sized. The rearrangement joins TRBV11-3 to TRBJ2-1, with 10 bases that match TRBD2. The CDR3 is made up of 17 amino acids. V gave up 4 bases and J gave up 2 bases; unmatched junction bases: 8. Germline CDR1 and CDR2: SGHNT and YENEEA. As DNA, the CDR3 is TGTGCCAGCAGCTCCCTAGCGGGAGAACCAGCCTACAATGAGCAGTTCTTC. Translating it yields CASSSLAGEPAYNEQFF.

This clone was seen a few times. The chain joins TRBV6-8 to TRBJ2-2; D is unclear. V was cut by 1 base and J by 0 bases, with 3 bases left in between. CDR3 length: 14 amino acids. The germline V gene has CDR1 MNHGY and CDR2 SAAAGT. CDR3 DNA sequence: TGTGCCAGCAGTTACTTCGCGAACACCGGGGAGCTGTTTTTT. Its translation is CASSYFANTGELFF.

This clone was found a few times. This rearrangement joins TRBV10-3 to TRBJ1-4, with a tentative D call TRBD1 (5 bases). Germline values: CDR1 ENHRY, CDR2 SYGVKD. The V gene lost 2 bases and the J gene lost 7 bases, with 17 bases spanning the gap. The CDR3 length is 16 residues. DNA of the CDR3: TGTGCCATCAGTGAGACCCACGCGGGGACGGTTGAAAAACTGTTTTTT. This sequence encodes CAISETHAGTVEKLFF.

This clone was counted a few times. Written as DNA, the CDR3 is TGTGCCAGCAGTTCCGCCGGGACGGACCAAGAGACCCAGTACTTC. Protein product: CASSSAGTDQETQYF. V and J are TRBV28 and TRBJ2-5; D could derive from TRBD1 or TRBD2 (5 bases each). The CDR3 spans 15 residues. Germline V gives CDR1 MDHEN, CDR2 SYDVKM. Trimming removed 4 bases at V and 0 bases at J, with 12 bases between.

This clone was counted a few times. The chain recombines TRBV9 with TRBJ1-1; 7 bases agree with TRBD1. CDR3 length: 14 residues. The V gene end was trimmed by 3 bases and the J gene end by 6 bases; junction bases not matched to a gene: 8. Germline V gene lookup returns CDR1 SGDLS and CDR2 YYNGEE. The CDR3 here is CASSANSGTAEAFF. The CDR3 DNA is TGTGCCAGCAGCGCCAATTCCGGGACAGCTGAAGCTTTCTTT.

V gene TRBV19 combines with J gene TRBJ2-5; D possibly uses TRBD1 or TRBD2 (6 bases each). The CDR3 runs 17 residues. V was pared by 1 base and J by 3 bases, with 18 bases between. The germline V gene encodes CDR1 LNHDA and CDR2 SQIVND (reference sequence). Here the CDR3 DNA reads TGTGCCAGTAGTATAGCAGGCAGGGGAGGCGGAAAAGAGACCCAGTACTTC. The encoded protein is CASSIAGRGGGKETQYF.

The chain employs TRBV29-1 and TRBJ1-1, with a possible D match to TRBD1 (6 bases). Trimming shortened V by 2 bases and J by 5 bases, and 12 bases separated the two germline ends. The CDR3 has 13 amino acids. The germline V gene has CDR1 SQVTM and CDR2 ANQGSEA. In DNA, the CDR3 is TGCAGCGTTGAACTGGTGCAGGGGACTGAAGCTTTCTTT. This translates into CSVELVQGTEAFF.

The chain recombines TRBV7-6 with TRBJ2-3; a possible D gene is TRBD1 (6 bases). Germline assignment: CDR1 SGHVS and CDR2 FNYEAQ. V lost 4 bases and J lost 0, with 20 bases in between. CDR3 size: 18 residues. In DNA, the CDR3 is TGTGCCAGCAGCTCACCCCGCCTTGGGGGCCGGAGCACAGATACGCAGTATTTT. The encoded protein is CASSSPRLGGRSTDTQYF. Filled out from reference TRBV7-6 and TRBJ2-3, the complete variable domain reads GAGVSQSPRYKVTKRGQDVALRCDPISGHVSLYWYRQALGQGPEFLTYFNYEAQQDKSGLPNDRFSAERPEGSISTLTIQRTEQRDSAMYRCASSSPRLGGRSTDTQYFGPGTRLTVL.

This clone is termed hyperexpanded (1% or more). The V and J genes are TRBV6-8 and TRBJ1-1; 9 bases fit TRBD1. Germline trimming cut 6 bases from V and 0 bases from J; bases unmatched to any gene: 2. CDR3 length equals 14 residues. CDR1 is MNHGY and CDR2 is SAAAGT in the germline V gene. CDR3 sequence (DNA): TGTGCCAGCAGCACAGGGGGCATGAACACTGAAGCTTTCTTT. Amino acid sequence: CASSTGGMNTEAFF.

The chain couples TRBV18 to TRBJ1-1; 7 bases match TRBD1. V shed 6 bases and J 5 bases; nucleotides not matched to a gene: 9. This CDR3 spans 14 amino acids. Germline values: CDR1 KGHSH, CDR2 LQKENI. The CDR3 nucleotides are TGTGCCAGCTCCGGGGGACAGCGGGGGACTGAAGCTTTCTTT. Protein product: CASSGGQRGTEAFF.

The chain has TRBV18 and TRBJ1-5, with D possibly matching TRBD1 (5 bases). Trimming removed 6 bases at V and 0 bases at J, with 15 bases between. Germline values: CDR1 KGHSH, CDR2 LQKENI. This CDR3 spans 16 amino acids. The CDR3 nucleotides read TGTGCCAGCTCGCGGGGCACGGGGCATAGCAATCAGCCCCAGCATTTT. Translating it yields CASSRGTGHSNQPQHF.

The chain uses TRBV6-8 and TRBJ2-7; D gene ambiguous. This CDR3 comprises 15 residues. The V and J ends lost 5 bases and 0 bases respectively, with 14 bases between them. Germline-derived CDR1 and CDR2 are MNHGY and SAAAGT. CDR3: CASSPRTHDSYEQYF. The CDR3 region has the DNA TGTGCCAGCAGTCCCCGGACCCACGACTCCTACGAGCAGTACTTC.